The 27 T cell receptor beta chains below come from one sample, sequenced in a study of post-analysis software for immune sequencing data. The TCR beta cDNA libraries carried unique molecular identifiers. TCRdb fed the PCR reads into MiXCR, producing one record per CDR3 protein. The profile shows hundreds of thousands of distinct CDR3 sequences, 25% to 30% of them singletons. Study-wide results and limits: Patients showed TRBV5-6, TRBV5-1 and TRBV20-1 among 4 or 5 TRBV segments more frequent than in controls.

Their antigen targets remain unknown. Input material: blood. These receptors were obtained from a girl aged 10 to 17 with multiple sclerosis.

This clonotype was counted a few times. The V and J genes are TRBV27 and TRBJ2-1; TRBD2 matches at 8 bases. Germline values: CDR1 MNHEY, CDR2 SMNVEV (reference sequence). With 4 bases clipped from V and 1 base from J, the junction kept 9 bases outside the gene matches. CDR3 length: 17 amino acids. The CDR3 protein is CASSSSGFKLSYNEQFF. CDR3 DNA sequence: TGTGCCAGCAGTTCTAGCGGGTTCAAGCTGTCCTACAATGAGCAGTTCTTC.

The rearrangement links TRBV28 to TRBJ1-2; D remains ambiguous. This CDR3 is built from 13 residues. Trimming left V 6 bases short and J 8 bases short, with 16 bases between. Germline CDR1 reads MDHEN; CDR2 reads SYDVKM. Written as DNA, the CDR3 is TGTGCCAGCAGCCCCCGGGCAGGTACGGGCTACACCTTC. It encodes CASSPRAGTGYTF.

About this clonotype: A junction end diverges from the germline sequence, so it may reflect a read error. J is TRBJ1-5 and V is TRBV20-1; possibly TRBD1 for D (6 bases). The CDR3 consists of 16 residues. The germline CDR1 and CDR2 sequences are DFQATT and SNEGSKA (reference sequence). The CDR3, as DNA: TGCAGTGCTACCCTAGGGGGTTACCGAAGCAATCAGCCCCAGCGTTTT. Translated: CSATLGGYRSNQPQRF.

The V call is TRBV15, the J call TRBJ1-1; the match to TRBD1 covers 7 bases. This CDR3 comprises 12 residues. The V and J ends lost 9 bases and 7 bases, in that order; junction bases with no gene match: 8. Germline assignment: CDR1 LNHNV and CDR2 YYDKDF (reference sequence). This chain's CDR3 is CATMGGGREAFF. DNA for the CDR3: TGTGCCACTATGGGAGGGGGCCGTGAAGCTTTCTTT.

The genes are TRBV20-1 and TRBJ1-1; D not certain. The CDR3 runs to 11 residues. V was shortened by 6 bases and J by 7 bases, with 12 bases between the two germline ends. Germline-derived CDR1 and CDR2 are DFQATT and SNEGSKA (reference sequence). CDR3 sequence: CSAQRPLEAFF. CDR3 sequence (DNA): TGCAGTGCGCAGAGACCGCTTGAAGCTTTCTTT.

This clonotype was found many times. Compared with germline, one end of the junction differs, possibly owing to a read error. V usage is TRBV7-2 and J usage is TRBJ2-7; 11 nucleotides match TRBD2. CDR3 length: 14 amino acids. Germline-derived CDR1 and CDR2 are SGHTA and FQGNSA. Here the CDR3 reads CASSVAGGPYEQYF. The CDR3 bases are TGTGCCAGCAGCGTAGCGGGAGGGCCCTACGAGCAGTACTTC. The whole variable domain, remainder taken from reference TRBV7-2 and TRBJ2-7, is GAGVSQSPSNKVTEKGKDVELRCDPISGHTALYWYRQSLGQGLEFLIYFQGNSAPDKSGLPSDRFSAERTGGSVSTLTIQRTQQEDSAVYLCASSVAGGPYEQYFGPGTRLTVT.

The chain couples TRBV24-1 to TRBJ2-3; D is unresolved. This CDR3 has 14 amino acids. CDR1 is KGHDR, CDR2 SFDVKD, per germline. V lost 7 bases and J lost 0, with 10 bases in between. CDR3 loop: CATRDGSSTDTQYF. Written as DNA, the CDR3 is TGTGCCACCAGAGACGGTTCGAGCACAGATACGCAGTATTTT.

The CDR3 sequence: CASSLGDRATDTQYF. CDR3 sequence (DNA): TGTGCCAGCAGTTTGGGCGACAGGGCCACAGATACGCAGTATTTT. The chain uses TRBV27 and TRBJ2-3; 7 bases map to TRBD1. This CDR3 contains 15 residues. The V and J ends lost 3 bases and 2 bases, in that order; junction bases with no gene match: 5. CDR1 is MNHEY, CDR2 SMNVEV, per germline (reference sequence).

With regard to this clonotype: At one boundary the junction diverges from the germline segment, which might be a read error. The rearrangement joins TRBV20-1 to TRBJ2-7; 7 bases match TRBD2. Germline CDR1 and CDR2: DFQATT and SNEGSKA (reference sequence). The length of the CDR3 is 11 residues. The CDR3 protein is CSARAGFEQYF. The CDR3 DNA reads as TGCAGTGCAAGAGCGGGGTTCGAGCAGTACTTC.

This clonotype was detected a few times. The chain joins TRBV29-1 to TRBJ1-2, with D uncertain. CDR3 length: 13 residues. Germline V gene lookup returns CDR1 SQVTM and CDR2 ANQGSEA. The V and J ends lost 3 bases and 3 bases respectively, with 11 bases between them. The CDR3 sequence: CSVDATVDYGYTF. The CDR3 DNA reads as TGCAGCGTTGACGCGACGGTAGACTATGGCTACACCTTC.

As for this clonotype: Its ends do not fully match the called genes, so a read error is possible. The CDR3 is CASSQDRARTGNQEAQYF. DNA for the CDR3: TGCGCCAGCAGCCAAGATCGCGCCCGCACAGGAAACCAAGAGGCCCAGTACTTC. The rearrangement uses TRBV4-3 and TRBJ2-5; perhaps TRBD1 as D (5 bases). This CDR3 is built from 18 residues. Germline V lookup: CDR1 LGHNA, CDR2 YSLEER.

The chain links TRBV12-3 or TRBV12-4 to TRBJ1-2, with 7 bases that match TRBD1. The CDR3 sequence is 13 residues long. J was trimmed by 8 bases and V by 5 bases; bases with no gene match: 8. As DNA, the CDR3 is TGTGCCAGCAGTGGGGCGACAGGGCAAGGCTACACCTTC. Amino acid sequence: CASSGATGQGYTF.

The rearrangement uses TRBV10-3 and TRBJ2-2, with 8 positions matching TRBD2. This CDR3 spans 14 amino acids. J was trimmed by 5 bases and V by 6 bases; bases with no gene match: 5. Looked up from germline, CDR1 is ENHRY and CDR2 is SYGVKD. The CDR3 region is CAIRPGGETGELFF. The DNA of the CDR3 is TGTGCCATCAGGCCGGGAGGGGAGACCGGGGAGCTGTTTTTT.

The chain links TRBV3-1 to TRBJ2-4, with TRBD1 matching over 7 bases. V lost 5 bases and J lost 13; bases outside the gene matches: 20. Germline-derived CDR1 and CDR2 are LGHDT and YNNKEL (reference sequence). CDR3 length: 16 amino acids. The CDR3 DNA reads as TGTGCCAGCAGCTCCCCGGGGACAGCTAGACCGCATGAGCAGTACTTC. Protein product: CASSSPGTARPHEQYF.

This clonotype was seen a single time. A read error is possible here, since a much larger clone lies one base away. The chain carries TRBV29-1 and TRBJ2-7; D not certain. V gave up 4 bases and J gave up 1 base, with 20 bases separating them. Germline lookup yields CDR1 SQVTM and CDR2 ANQGSEA. The CDR3 is 16 residues long. CDR3 nucleotide sequence: TGCAGCGTTGTTGGCACCAGGACCCCGCCGTCCTACGAGCAGTACTTC. It yields the protein CSVVGTRTPPSYEQYF.

This clonotype was counted a few times. V and J are TRBV6-2 or TRBV6-3 and TRBJ2-5, with 7 positions matching TRBD1. V dropped 4 bases and J dropped 4; count of bases not matched to a gene: 12. The CDR3 length is 16 residues. Germline CDR1 MNHEY, CDR2 SVGEGT. The CDR3 bases are TGTGCCAGCAGTTCCCCAACAGGGGTAGGTCGAGAGACCCAGTACTTC. Its translation: CASSSPTGVGRETQYF.

The chain links TRBV19 to TRBJ2-3; 8 bases align to TRBD2. V was pared by 4 bases and J by 2 bases, with 5 bases of the junction left unmatched. Germline CDR1 LNHDA, CDR2 SQIVND (reference sequence). This CDR3 contains 15 residues. CDR3 sequence reads: CASSTLAGTTDTQYF. In DNA, the CDR3 is TGTGCCAGTAGTACCCTAGCGGGTACCACAGATACGCAGTATTTT. The full variable domain, rest sourced from reference TRBV19 and TRBJ2-3, is DGGITQSPKYLFRKEGQNVTLSCEQNLNHDAMYWYRQDPGQGLRLIYYSQIVNDFQKGDIAEGYSVSREKKESFPLTVTSAQKNPTAFYLCASSTLAGTTDTQYFGPGTRLTVL.

The chain has TRBV28 and TRBJ1-6; D gene ambiguous. Trimming stripped 6 bases from V and 9 bases from J, with 9 bases between. Germline CDR1 and CDR2: MDHEN and SYDVKM. The CDR3 runs 12 residues. The CDR3: CASRSDLSPLHF. For the CDR3, the DNA is TGTGCCAGCAGGTCCGACCTTTCACCCCTCCACTTT.

V gene TRBV10-3 combines with J gene TRBJ2-5, with TRBD2 as a possible D gene (5 bases). This CDR3 is built from 14 residues. From germline, CDR1 is ENHRY and CDR2 SYGVKD. Between the trimmed V and J ends, which lost 0 bases and 5 bases, there was a span of 10 bases. In DNA form, the CDR3 reads TGTGCCATCAGTGAGTCTCGGGGTTGGGAGACCCAGTACTTC. Protein sequence: CAISESRGWETQYF.

This rearrangement joins TRBV18 to TRBJ2-1; perhaps TRBD2 as D (5 bases). V was trimmed by 3 bases and J by 6 bases, leaving 12 bases between them. The V gene's germline CDR1 is KGHSH and CDR2 LQKENI. This CDR3 is built from 14 residues. The CDR3 sequence is CASSPGVWGNEQFF. The CDR3 DNA follows: TGTGCCAGCTCACCCGGGGTTTGGGGCAATGAGCAGTTCTTC. Full variable domain (rest looked up from reference TRBV18 and TRBJ2-1): NAGVMQNPRHLVRRRGQEARLRCSPMKGHSHVYWYRQLPEEGLKFMVYLQKENIIDESGMPKERFSAEFPKEGPSILRIQQVVRGDSAAYFCASSPGVWGNEQFFGPGTRLTVL.

This clonotype was seen ten or more times. This sequence joins TRBV5-1 and TRBJ2-7, with D possibly being TRBD1 (5 bases). The germline CDR1 and CDR2 sequences are SGHRS and YFSETQ. Between the trimmed V and J ends, which lost 4 bases and 5 bases, there was a span of 13 bases. The CDR3 loop spans 13 amino acids. CDR3 amino acids: CASSRQGIDEQYF. The DNA for the CDR3 is TGCGCCAGCAGCAGGCAGGGAATCGACGAGCAGTACTTC.

Only a few counts were recorded for this clonotype. The chain is built from TRBV6-2 or TRBV6-3 and TRBJ2-7; 7 positions match TRBD2. Germline-derived CDR1 and CDR2 are MNHEY and SVGEGT. The CDR3 consists of 13 residues. Trimming removed 6 bases from V and 2 bases from J; junction bases left unmatched: 4. This chain's CDR3 is CASRYGRPYEQYF. CDR3 bases: TGTGCCAGCAGGTACGGGAGGCCCTACGAGCAGTACTTC.

The J gene is TRBJ2-1, the V gene TRBV24-1; 10 bases are a match to TRBD2. CDR1 KGHDR and CDR2 SFDVKD come from the germline V gene. The V segment lost 3 bases and the J segment 0 bases; nucleotides outside the gene matches: 7. The CDR3 contains 18 residues. This CDR3 reads CATSDQSGRASSYNEQFF. CDR3 coding DNA: TGTGCCACCAGTGATCAAAGCGGGAGGGCCAGCTCCTACAATGAGCAGTTCTTC.

The CDR3 spells CASSYSRGPNEKLFF. CDR3 bases: TGTGCCAGCAGTTACTCGAGGGGGCCCAATGAAAAACTGTTTTTT. The chain employs TRBV6-5 and TRBJ1-4, with TRBD1 identical over 7 bases. The CDR3 extends over 15 amino acids. V lost 0 bases and J lost 5; bases outside the gene matches: 3. Looked up from germline, CDR1 is MNHEY and CDR2 is SVGAGI.

Details on this clonotype: It is unclear where the CDR3 begins or ends on the DNA, so no DNA is shown, and the CDR3 is as TCRdb lists it. The chain uses TRBV6-5 and TRBJ2-7; the table's D call of TRBD2 was not tested on the DNA. Germline V gene sequence: CDR1 MNHEY, CDR2 SVGAGI. The CDR3 is 18 residues long, ends included. The CDR3: CASSYAVGAGASILAQYF.

This clonotype is a singleton in its sample. This chain uses TRBV10-2 with TRBJ2-3, with D unresolved. CDR3 length equals 14 residues. The V and J ends lost 3 bases and 4 bases respectively, with 11 bases between them. The V gene's germline CDR1 is WSHSY and CDR2 SAAADI. The CDR3 region has the DNA TGCGCCAGCAGTGAACGGCCAGCCGCAGATACGCAGTATTTT. It translates to CASSERPAADTQYF.

The V and J genes are TRBV29-1 and TRBJ2-1; D unclear. There are 12 residues in the CDR3. The germline gives CDR1 SQVTM, CDR2 ANQGSEA. V was clipped by 3 bases and J by 4 bases, with 7 bases between them. The CDR3 spells CSVESDYNEQFF. As DNA, the CDR3 is TGCAGCGTTGAGTCAGATTACAATGAGCAGTTCTTC.